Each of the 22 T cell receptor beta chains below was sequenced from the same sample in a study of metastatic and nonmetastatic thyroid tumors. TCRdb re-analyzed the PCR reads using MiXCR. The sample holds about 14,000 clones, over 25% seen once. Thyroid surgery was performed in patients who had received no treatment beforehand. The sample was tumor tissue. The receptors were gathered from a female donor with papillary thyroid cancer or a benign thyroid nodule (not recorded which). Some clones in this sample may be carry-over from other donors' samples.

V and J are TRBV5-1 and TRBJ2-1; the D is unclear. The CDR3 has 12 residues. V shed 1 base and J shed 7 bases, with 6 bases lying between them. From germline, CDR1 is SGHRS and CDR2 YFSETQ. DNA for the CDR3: TGCGCCAGCAGCTTGACTGATAATGAGCAGTTCTTC. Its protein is CASSLTDNEQFF.

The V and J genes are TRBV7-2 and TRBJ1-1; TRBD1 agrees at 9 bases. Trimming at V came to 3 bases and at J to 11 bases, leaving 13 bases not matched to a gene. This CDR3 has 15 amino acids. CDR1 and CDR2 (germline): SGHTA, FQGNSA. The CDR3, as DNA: TGTGCCAGCAGCTTCTCAGTTCCGGGACAGGGCCGCGCTTTCTTT. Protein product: CASSFSVPGQGRAFF.

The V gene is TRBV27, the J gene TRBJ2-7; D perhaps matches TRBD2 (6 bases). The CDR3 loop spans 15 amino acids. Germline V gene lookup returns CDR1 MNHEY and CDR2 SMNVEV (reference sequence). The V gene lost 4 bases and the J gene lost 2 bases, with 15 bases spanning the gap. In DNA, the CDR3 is TGTGCCAGCAGTTCCCTCCGGGACTCACCCTACGAGCAGTACTTC. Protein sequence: CASSSLRDSPYEQYF.

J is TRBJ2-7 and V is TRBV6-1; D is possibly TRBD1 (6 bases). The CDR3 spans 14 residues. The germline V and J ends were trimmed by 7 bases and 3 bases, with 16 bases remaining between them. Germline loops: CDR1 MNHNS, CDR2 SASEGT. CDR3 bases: TGTGCCAGCAAAACGGCAGGGGACCTCTACGAGCAGTACTTC. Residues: CASKTAGDLYEQYF.

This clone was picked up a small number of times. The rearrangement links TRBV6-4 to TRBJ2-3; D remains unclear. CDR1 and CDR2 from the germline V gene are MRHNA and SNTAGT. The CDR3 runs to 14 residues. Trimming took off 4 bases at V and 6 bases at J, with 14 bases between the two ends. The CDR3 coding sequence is TGTGCCAGCAGTGCTAAATGTGAAGGGGATACGCAGTATTTT. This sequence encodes CASSAKCEGDTQYF.

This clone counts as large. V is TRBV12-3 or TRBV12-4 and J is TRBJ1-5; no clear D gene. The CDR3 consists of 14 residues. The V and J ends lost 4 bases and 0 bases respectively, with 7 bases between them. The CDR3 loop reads CASSSTPSNQPQHF. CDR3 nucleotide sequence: TGTGCCAGCAGTTCAACCCCTAGCAATCAGCCCCAGCATTTT.

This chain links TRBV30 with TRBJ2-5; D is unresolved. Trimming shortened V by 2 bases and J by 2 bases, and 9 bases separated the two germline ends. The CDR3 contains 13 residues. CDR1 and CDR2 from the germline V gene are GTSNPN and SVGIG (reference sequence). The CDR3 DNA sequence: TGTGCCTGGAGTCGGTCTATTCAAGAGACCCAGTACTTC. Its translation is CAWSRSIQETQYF.

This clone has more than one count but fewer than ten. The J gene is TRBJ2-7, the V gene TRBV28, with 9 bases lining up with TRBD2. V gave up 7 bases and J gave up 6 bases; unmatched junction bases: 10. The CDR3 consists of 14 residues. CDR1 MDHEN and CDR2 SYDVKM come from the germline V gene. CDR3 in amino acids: CASKGGRALAEQYF. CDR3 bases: TGTGCCAGCAAGGGCGGGAGGGCCCTTGCCGAGCAGTACTTC.

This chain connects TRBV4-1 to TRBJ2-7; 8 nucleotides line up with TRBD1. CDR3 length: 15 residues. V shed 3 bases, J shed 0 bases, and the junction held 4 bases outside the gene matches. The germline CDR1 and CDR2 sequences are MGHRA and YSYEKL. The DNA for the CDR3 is TGCGCCAGCAGCCATAGACAGGGGAGCTCCTACGAGCAGTACTTC. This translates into CASSHRQGSSYEQYF.

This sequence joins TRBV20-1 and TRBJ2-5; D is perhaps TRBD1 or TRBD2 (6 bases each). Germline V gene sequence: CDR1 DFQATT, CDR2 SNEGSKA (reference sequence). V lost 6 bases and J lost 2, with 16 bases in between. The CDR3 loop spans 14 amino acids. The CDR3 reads CSAKQGRGQETQYF. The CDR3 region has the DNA TGCAGTGCCAAACAGGGTCGGGGGCAAGAGACCCAGTACTTC.

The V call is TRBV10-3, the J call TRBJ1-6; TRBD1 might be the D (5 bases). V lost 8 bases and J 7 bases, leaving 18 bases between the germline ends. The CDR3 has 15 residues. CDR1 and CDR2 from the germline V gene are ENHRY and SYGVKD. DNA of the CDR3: TGTGCCATCTCGCCCACCGGGACCGCGAATTCACCCCTCCACTTT. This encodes CAISPTGTANSPLHF.

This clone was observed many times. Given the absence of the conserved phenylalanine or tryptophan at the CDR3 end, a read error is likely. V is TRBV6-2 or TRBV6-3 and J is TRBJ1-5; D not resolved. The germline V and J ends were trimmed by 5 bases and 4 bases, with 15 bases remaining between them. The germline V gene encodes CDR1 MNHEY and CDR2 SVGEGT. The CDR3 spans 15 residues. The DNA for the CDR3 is TGTGCCAGCAGTACGAGGGTAGGATTAAATCAGCCCCAGCATCTT. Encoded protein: CASSTRVGLNQPQHL.

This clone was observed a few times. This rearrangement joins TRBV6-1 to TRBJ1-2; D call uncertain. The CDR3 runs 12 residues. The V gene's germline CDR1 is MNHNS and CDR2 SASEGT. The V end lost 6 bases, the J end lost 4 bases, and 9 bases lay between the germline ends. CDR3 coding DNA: TGTGCCAGCAGCCCGGAGACCTATGGCTACACCTTC. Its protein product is CASSPETYGYTF.

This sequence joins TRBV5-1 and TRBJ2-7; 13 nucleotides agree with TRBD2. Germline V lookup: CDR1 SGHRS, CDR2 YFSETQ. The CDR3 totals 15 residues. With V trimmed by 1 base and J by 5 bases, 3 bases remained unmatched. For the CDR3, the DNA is TGCGCCAGCAGCTTGCGACTAGCGGGAGGCAACGAGCAGTACTTC. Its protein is CASSLRLAGGNEQYF. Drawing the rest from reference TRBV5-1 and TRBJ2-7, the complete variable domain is KAGVTQTPRYLIKTRGQQVTLSCSPISGHRSVSWYQQTPGQGLQFLFEYFSETQRNKGNFPGRFSGRQFSNSRSEMNVSTLELGDSALYLCASSLRLAGGNEQYFGPGTRLTVT.

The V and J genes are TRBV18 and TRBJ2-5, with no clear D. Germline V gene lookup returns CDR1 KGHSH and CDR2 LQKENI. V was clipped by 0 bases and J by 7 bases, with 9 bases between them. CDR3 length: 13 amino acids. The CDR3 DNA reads TGTGCCAGCTCACCACCGTCCCGTATGACCCAGTACTTC. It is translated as CASSPPSRMTQYF.

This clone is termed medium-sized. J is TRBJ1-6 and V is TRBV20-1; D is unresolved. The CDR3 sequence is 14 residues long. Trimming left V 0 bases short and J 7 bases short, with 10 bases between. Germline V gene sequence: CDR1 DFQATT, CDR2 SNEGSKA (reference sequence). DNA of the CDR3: TGCAGTGCTAGAGATCTGACACGCAATTCACCCCTCCACTTT. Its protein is CSARDLTRNSPLHF.

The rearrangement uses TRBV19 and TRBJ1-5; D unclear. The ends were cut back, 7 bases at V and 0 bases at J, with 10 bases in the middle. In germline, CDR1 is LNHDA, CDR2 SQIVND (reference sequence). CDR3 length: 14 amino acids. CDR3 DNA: TGTGCCAGTAAGGCTTACAATAGCAATCAGCCCCAGCATTTT. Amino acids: CASKAYNSNQPQHF.

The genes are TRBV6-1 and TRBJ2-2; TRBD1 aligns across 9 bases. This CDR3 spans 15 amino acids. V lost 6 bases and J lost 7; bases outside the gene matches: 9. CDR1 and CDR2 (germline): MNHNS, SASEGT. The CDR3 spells CASRNTGGAVGELFF. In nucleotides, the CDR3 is TGTGCCAGCAGAAACACAGGGGGCGCGGTCGGGGAGCTGTTTTTT.

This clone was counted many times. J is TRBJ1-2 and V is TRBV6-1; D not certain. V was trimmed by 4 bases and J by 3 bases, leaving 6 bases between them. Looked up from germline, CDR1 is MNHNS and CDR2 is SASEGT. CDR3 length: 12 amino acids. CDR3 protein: CASSGRDYGYTF. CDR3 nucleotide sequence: TGTGCCAGCAGTGGACGGGACTATGGCTACACCTTC.

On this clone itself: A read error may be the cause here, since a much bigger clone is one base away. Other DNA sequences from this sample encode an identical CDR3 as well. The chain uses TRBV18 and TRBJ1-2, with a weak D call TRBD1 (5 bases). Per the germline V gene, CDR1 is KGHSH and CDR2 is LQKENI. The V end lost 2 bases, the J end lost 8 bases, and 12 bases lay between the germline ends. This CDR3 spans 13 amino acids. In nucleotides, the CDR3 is TGTGCCAGCTCACCAGAATCGGGGGTCGGCTACACCTTC. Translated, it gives CASSPESGVGYTF.

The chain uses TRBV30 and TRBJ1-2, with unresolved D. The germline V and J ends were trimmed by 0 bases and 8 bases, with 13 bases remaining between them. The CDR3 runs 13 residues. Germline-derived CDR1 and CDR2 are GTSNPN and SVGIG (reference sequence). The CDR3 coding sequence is TGTGCCTGGAGTGTTGTCGCCCCGGGGGGCTACACCTTC. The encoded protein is CAWSVVAPGGYTF.

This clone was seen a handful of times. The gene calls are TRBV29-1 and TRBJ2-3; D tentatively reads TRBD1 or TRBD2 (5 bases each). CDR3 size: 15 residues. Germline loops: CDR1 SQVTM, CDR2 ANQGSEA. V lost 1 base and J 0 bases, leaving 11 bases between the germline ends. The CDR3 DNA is TGCAGCGTTGAAGTACAGGAGGCAAGCACAGATACGCAGTATTTT. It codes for CSVEVQEASTDTQYF.